This TCR beta chain comes out of a study of blood T cell repertoires in COVID-19. Study summary: Nucleic acid was either cDNA or gDNA, and it came from T cells, B-cell-depleted T cells, or PBMCs.

Authors' processing steps: For nucleated cells, counts were estimated from reference gene primer amplification. TCRdb's copy holds only in-frame clones and misses some; the assay was immunoSEQ multiplex PCR. The DNA was the basis for D and trimming; V, J and clone size are from that table. The table shows more than 350,000 clones, with more than 75% occurring only once. Cohorts were assigned according to the clinical history that participants reported. Only a few counts were recorded for this clone. The ends were cut back, 1 base at V and 6 bases at J, with 7 bases in the middle. Per germline, CDR1 MGHRA and CDR2 YSYEKL. CDR3 length: 14 amino acids.

The receptor's source is a woman aged 45-65 years who had recovered from COVID-19. The chain couples TRBV4-1 to TRBJ1-6; no clear D. The sequenced sample was PBMCs or T cells enriched from blood (not recorded which). CDR3 amino acids: CASSQAWPNSPLHF. In nucleotides, the CDR3 is TGCGCCAGCAGCCAAGCTTGGCCTAATTCACCCCTCCACTTT.